Below, 8 T cell receptor beta chains from the same sample are listed, as sequenced in a study of blood T cell repertoires in COVID-19. Here immunoSEQ multiplex PCR was the method, and the copy in TCRdb shows in-frame clones only, minus some. The sample contains a few hundred thousand clones, around 83% of which appear only once. What was sequenced was PBMCs or T cells enriched from blood (not recorded which). Receptor source: a woman between 45 and 60 years old who had recovered from COVID-19.

This chain links TRBV1 with TRBJ2-7; the table names TRBD2, a call not compared with the DNA. TRBV1 is a recognized pseudogene. The CDR3 sequence is 16 residues long. CDR3 sequence: CTSSQTENGGPYEQYF. The CDR3 region has the DNA TGCACCAGCAGCCAAACCGAAAATGGAGGCCCCTACGAGCAGTACTTC.

In this sample, this clone turned up once. CDR3 DNA: TGTGCCAGCAGCTTAAATACCCCCGGACAGGGTGAGACCCAGTACTTC. Protein sequence: CASSLNTPGQGETQYF. The chain has TRBV7-3 and TRBJ2-5, with 8 bases fitting TRBD1. After removal of 1 base from V and 5 bases from J, the junction contained 9 bases not matched to a gene. The CDR3 length is 16 residues. Germline V lookup: CDR1 SGHTA, CDR2 FQGTGA.

The chain has TRBV2 and TRBJ1-1; 9 positions agree with TRBD1. The germline CDR1 and CDR2 sequences are SNHLY and FYNNEI. V was pared by 4 bases and J by 4 bases, with 4 bases of the junction left unmatched. The CDR3 length is 14 residues. CDR3 nucleotides: TGTGCCAGCAGTGGGGACAGGGAGGGCACTGAAGCTTTCTTT. Translated: CASSGDREGTEAFF.

In its sample, this clone was seen a few times. The chain has TRBV18 and TRBJ1-2, with 7 bases identical to TRBD1. Germline CDR1 reads KGHSH; CDR2 reads LQKENI. The CDR3 totals 11 residues. Trimming removed 6 bases from V and 8 bases from J; junction bases left unmatched: 3. The CDR3: CASSNRGGYTF. The CDR3 coding sequence is TGTGCCAGCTCCAACAGGGGCGGCTACACCTTC.

V gene TRBV6-2 or TRBV6-3 combines with J gene TRBJ2-5; D might be TRBD2 (6 bases). CDR1 is MNHEY, CDR2 SVGEGT, per germline. This CDR3 has 15 amino acids. V lost 3 bases and J lost 4, with 15 bases in between. Written as DNA, the CDR3 is TGTGCCAGCAGTTATTGGCGGGATGAGGGAGAGACCCAGTACTTC. Translated: CASSYWRDEGETQYF.

In this sample, this clone turned up a few times. The chain couples TRBV4-1 to TRBJ1-2, with 10 positions matching TRBD1. The CDR3 loop spans 17 amino acids. Germline-derived CDR1 and CDR2 are MGHRA and YSYEKL. V was clipped by 1 base and J by 5 bases; unmatched bases: 10. CDR3 DNA: TGCGCCAGCAGCCAAGTCCCCGGGGACAGGGGACTTTATGGCTACACCTTC. As protein: CASSQVPGDRGLYGYTF.

The chain recombines TRBV27 with TRBJ1-1; 7 positions agree with TRBD1. The CDR3 consists of 13 residues. Germline assignment: CDR1 MNHEY and CDR2 SMNVEV (reference sequence). J lost 12 bases, V lost 5 bases, and 12 bases had no gene match. CDR3 coding DNA: TGTGCCAGCAGTGCCAGACAGGGACTAGAGTCTTTCTTT. Its protein is CASSARQGLESFF.

The chain has TRBV19 and TRBJ1-5; D not resolved. Germline CDR1 LNHDA, CDR2 SQIVND (reference sequence). V lost 3 bases, J lost 5 bases, and 11 bases lay in between. The CDR3 length is 14 residues. CDR3: CASSMAGIHQPQHF. CDR3 in DNA: TGTGCCAGTAGTATGGCAGGCATCCATCAGCCCCAGCATTTT.